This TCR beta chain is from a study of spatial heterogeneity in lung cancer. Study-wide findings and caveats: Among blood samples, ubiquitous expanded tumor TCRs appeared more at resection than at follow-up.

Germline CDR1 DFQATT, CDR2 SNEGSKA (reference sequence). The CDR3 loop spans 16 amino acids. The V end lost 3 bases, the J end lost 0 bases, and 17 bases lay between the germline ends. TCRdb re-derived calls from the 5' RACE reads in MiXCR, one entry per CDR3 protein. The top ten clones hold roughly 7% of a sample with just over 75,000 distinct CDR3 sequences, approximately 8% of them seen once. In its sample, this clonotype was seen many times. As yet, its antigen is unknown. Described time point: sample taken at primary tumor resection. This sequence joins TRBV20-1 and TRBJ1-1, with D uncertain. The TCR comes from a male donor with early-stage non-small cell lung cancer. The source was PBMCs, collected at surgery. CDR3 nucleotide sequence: TGCAGTGCTAGGGAGGTAGGAGGGCACCTGAACACTGAAGCTTTCTTT. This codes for CSAREVGGHLNTEAFF.